The T cell receptor beta chain under discussion was sequenced for a study of OX40 agonist ivuxolimab in advanced cancers. The germline CDR1 and CDR2 sequences are KGHSH and LQKENI. The CDR3 contains 14 residues. V lost 8 bases, J lost 2 bases, and 12 bases lay in between. Sequencing was performed with immunoSEQ multiplex PCR; in TCRdb, only in-frame clones are kept and a portion is missing. The table lists about 48,000 clones, approximately 84% of them singletons. This specimen was CD4+ or CD8+ T cells sorted from blood, taken in a trial of the OX40 agonist ivuxolimab. The chain couples TRBV18 to TRBJ2-2; D uncertain. This clonotype was obtained from an adult with an advanced solid tumor such as melanoma, head and neck, liver or kidney cancer. CDR3 nucleotides: TGTGCCAGCCGCACGGGTGTTAACACCGGGGAGCTGTTTTTT. Residues: CASRTGVNTGELFF.